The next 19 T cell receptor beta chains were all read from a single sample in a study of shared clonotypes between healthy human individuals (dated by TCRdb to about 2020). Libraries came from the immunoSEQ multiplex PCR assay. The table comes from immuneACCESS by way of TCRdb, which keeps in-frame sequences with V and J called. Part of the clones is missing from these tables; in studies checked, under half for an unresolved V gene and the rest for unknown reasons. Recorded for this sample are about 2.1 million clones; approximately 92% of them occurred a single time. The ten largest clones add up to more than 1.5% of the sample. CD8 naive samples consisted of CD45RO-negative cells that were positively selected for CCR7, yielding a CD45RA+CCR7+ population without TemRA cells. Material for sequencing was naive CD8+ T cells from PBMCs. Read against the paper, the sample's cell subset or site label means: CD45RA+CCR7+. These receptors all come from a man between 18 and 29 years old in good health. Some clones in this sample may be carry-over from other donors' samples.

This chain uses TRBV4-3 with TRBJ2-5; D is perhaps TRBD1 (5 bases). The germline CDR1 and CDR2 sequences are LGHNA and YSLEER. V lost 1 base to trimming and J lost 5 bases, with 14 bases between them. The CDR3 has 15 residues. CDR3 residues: CASSQGTGLTETQYF. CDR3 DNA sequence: TGCGCCAGCAGCCAAGGCACAGGCCTTACGGAGACCCAGTACTTC.

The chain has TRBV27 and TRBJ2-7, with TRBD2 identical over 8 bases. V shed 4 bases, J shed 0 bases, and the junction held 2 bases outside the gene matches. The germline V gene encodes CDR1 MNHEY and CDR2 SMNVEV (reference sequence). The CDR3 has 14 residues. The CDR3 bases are TGTGCCAGCAGTTCGGGAGGGACCTCCTACGAGCAGTACTTC. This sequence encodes CASSSGGTSYEQYF.

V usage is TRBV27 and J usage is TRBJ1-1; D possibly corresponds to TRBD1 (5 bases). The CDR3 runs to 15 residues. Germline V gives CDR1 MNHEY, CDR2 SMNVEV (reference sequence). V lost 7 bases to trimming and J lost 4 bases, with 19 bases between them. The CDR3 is CASNKGTGVVTEAFF. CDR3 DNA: TGTGCCAGCAATAAGGGAACAGGTGTTGTCACTGAAGCTTTCTTT.

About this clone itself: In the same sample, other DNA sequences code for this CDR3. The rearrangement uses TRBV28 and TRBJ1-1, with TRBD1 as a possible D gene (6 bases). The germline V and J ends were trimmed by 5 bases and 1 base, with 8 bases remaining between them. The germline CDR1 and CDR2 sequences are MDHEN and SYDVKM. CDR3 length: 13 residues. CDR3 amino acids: CASSLTGNTEAFF. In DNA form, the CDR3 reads TGTGCCAGCAGTCTGACAGGGAACACTGAAGCTTTCTTT.

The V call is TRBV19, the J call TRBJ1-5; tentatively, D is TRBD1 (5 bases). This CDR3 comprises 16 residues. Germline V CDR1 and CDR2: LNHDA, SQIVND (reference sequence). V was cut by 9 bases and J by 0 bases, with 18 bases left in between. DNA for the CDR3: TGTGCCAGCCAAGGGGCAGATTTTAATAGCAATCAGCCCCAGCATTTT. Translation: CASQGADFNSNQPQHF.

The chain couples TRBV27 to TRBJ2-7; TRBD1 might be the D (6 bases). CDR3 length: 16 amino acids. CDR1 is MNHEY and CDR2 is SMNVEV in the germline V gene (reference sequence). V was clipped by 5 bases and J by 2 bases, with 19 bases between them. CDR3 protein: CASSPAHRDPTYEQYF. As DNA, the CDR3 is TGTGCCAGCAGTCCGGCTCACAGGGACCCAACCTACGAGCAGTACTTC.

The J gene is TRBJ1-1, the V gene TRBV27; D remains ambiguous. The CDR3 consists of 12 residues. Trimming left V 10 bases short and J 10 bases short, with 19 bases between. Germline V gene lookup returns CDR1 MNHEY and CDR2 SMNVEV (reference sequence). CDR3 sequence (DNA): TGTGCCACCGTGGGTGCACCCGAAGGAGCTTTCTTT. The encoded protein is CATVGAPEGAFF.

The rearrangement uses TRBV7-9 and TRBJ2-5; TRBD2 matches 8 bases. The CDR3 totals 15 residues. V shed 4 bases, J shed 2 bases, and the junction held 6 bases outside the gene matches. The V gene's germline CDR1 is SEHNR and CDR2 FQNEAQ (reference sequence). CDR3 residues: CASSSWTSSQETQYF. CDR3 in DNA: TGTGCCAGCAGCTCGTGGACTAGCAGTCAAGAGACCCAGTACTTC.

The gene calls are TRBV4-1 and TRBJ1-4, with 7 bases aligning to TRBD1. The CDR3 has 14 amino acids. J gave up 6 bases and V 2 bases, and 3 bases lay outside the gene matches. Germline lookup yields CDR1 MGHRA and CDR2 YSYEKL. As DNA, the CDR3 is TGCGCCAGCAGCCAACCGACAGGGTATGAAAAACTGTTTTTT. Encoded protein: CASSQPTGYEKLFF.

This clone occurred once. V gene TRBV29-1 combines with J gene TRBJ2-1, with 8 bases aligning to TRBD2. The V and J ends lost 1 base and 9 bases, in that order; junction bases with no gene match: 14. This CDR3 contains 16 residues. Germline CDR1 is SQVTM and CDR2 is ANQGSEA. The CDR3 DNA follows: TGCAGCGTTGAAGCTGAGTGGAGCGGCGGGAGGCCTGAGCAGTTCTTC. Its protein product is CSVEAEWSGGRPEQFF.

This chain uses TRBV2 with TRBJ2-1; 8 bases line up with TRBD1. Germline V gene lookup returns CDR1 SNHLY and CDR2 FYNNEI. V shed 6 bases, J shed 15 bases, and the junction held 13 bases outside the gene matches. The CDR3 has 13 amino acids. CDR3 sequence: CASRASKTGAPFF. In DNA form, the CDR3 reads TGTGCCAGCAGGGCCAGCAAGACAGGGGCCCCGTTCTTC.

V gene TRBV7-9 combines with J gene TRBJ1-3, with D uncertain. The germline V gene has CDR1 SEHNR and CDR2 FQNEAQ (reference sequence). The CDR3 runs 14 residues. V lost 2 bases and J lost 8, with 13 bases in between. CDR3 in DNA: TGTGCCAGCAGCTTAATCGTTTTCGGGGACACCATATATTTT. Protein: CASSLIVFGDTIYF.

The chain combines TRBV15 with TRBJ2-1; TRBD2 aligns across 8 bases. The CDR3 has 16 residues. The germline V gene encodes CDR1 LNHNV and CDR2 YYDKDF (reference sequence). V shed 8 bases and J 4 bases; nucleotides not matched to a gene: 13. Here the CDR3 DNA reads TGTGCCACCGCGGTGACTAGCGCCAACACGTACAATGAGCAGTTCTTC. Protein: CATAVTSANTYNEQFF.

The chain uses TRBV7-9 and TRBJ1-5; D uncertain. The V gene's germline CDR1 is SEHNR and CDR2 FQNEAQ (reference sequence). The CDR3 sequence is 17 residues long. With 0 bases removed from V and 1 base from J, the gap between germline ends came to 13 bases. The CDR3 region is CASSLAFGVTSNQPQHF. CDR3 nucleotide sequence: TGTGCCAGCAGCTTAGCTTTCGGGGTTACGAGCAATCAGCCCCAGCATTTT.

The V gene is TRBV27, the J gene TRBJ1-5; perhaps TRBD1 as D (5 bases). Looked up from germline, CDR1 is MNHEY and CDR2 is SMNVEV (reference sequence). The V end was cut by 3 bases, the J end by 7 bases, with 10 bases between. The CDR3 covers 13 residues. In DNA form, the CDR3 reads TGTGCCAGCAGTTTTGGGGGTAGACAGCCCCAGCATTTT. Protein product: CASSFGGRQPQHF.

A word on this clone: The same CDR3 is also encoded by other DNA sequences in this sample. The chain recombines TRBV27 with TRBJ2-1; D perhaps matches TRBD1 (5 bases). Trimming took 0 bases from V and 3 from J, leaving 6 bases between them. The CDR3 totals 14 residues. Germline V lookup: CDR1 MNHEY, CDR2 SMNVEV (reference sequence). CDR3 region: CASSLSTGYNEQFF. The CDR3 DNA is TGTGCCAGCAGTTTATCAACAGGCTACAATGAGCAGTTCTTC.

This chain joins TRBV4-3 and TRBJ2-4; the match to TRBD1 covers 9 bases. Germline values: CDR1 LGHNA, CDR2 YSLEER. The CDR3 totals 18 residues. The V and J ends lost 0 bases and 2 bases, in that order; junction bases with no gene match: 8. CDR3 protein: CASSQDVGTGFPKNIQYF. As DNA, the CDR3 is TGCGCCAGCAGCCAAGATGTCGGGACAGGGTTTCCCAAAAACATTCAGTACTTC.

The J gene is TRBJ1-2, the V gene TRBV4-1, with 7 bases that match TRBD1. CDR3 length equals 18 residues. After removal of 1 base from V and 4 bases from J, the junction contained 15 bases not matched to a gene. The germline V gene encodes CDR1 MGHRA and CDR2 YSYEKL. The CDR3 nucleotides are TGCGCCAGCAGCCAAGTAGTAACGGGGCAGGGGGTGCGCTATGGCTACACCTTC. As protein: CASSQVVTGQGVRYGYTF.

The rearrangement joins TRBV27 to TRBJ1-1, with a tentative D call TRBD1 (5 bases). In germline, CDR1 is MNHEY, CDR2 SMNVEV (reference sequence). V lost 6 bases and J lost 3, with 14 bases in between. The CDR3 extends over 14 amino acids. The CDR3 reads CASSETWGDTEAFF. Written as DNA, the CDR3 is TGTGCCAGCAGCGAAACCTGGGGGGACACTGAAGCTTTCTTT.